This is a list of T cell receptor beta chains from one sample in a study of T cell responses to AZD1222 COVID-19 vaccine. TCRdb keeps only in-frame clones here, not all; method: immunoSEQ multiplex PCR. Here the sample spans about 81,000 clones, about 86% being singletons. The input for sequencing was peripheral blood, taken 28 days after the second AZD1222 dose. Receptors originate from an adult who received the AZD1222 COVID-19 vaccine. Each CDR3 is given without its conserved first and last residue. Size is stated for part of the rows, as once, few or many counts, or as a class when the clone is expanded.

CDR3aa: ASSISGRSSYEQY; abundance: NA; v_gene: TRBV19; len: 13
CDR3aa: ASSPGSRGLHQPQH; abundance: few; v_gene: TRBV18; len: 14
CDR3aa: ASRGQGAANEKLF; abundance: NA; v_gene: TRBV6-6; len: 13
CDR3aa: ASSQGGSQETQY; abundance: NA; v_gene: TRBV7-2; len: 12
CDR3aa: ASRFLRDSAYNEQF; abundance: NA; v_gene: TRBV21-1; len: 14
CDR3aa: ASSLGSKRGYT; abundance: NA; v_gene: TRBV5-1; len: 11
CDR3aa: ASSLGAVSNEKLF; abundance: NA; v_gene: TRBV7-2; len: 13
CDR3aa: ASSPPGAGEQY; abundance: NA; v_gene: TRBV18; len: 11
CDR3aa: ASTNSNQPQH; abundance: NA; v_gene: TRBV28; len: 10
CDR3aa: ATSRDRRSPLSGANVLT; abundance: NA; v_gene: TRBV15; len: 17
CDR3aa: ASSYLPRGMGFNEQF; abundance: once; v_gene: TRBV6-2/TRBV6-3; len: 15
CDR3aa: ASSPRDRAGTEAF; abundance: NA; v_gene: TRBV6-5; len: 13
CDR3aa: ASSYSPETYGYT; abundance: NA; v_gene: TRBV6-5; len: 12
CDR3aa: ASSLAGFASAGGPHEQY; abundance: NA; v_gene: TRBV7-9; len: 17
CDR3aa: ASSWGLAGDTDTQY; abundance: NA; v_gene: TRBV6-2/TRBV6-3; len: 14
CDR3aa: ASSRRSRGTDTQY; abundance: NA; v_gene: TRBV19; len: 13
CDR3aa: ASSLAGQGSYEQY; abundance: NA; v_gene: TRBV27; len: 13
CDR3aa: ASSPLLAGEETQY; abundance: NA; v_gene: TRBV5-1; len: 13
CDR3aa: ASSLVSARELF; abundance: once; v_gene: TRBV11-2; len: 11
CDR3aa: ASSLILGIGTDTQY; abundance: NA; v_gene: TRBV5-8; len: 14
CDR3aa: ARGVAPSPTNEKLF; abundance: NA; v_gene: TRBV28; len: 14
CDR3aa: ASSPGQLNYGYT; abundance: NA; v_gene: TRBV5-1; len: 12
CDR3aa: ASSSRLAGRQETQY; abundance: NA; v_gene: TRBV9; len: 14
CDR3aa: ATSRDGRTRGYT; abundance: once; v_gene: TRBV15; len: 12
CDR3aa: ASSTSSTRGLNEQF; abundance: NA; v_gene: TRBV28; len: 14
CDR3aa: ASSFQGGLQPQH; abundance: NA; v_gene: TRBV18; len: 12
CDR3aa: ASSYGTYYEQY; abundance: NA; v_gene: TRBV6-5; len: 11
CDR3aa: ASSGGFGELF; abundance: NA; v_gene: TRBV2; len: 10
CDR3aa: SASVGEGYEQY; abundance: once; v_gene: TRBV29-1; len: 11
CDR3aa: ASKDRAITGELF; abundance: NA; v_gene: TRBV19; len: 12
CDR3aa: ASSQVVNTEAF; abundance: NA; v_gene: TRBV4-1; len: 11
CDR3aa: ASSLLETQY; abundance: NA; v_gene: TRBV7-2; len: 9
CDR3aa: ASRVTGGLSFGNEQF; abundance: NA; v_gene: TRBV27; len: 15
CDR3aa: SVGRLRDRGSRNSNQPQH; abundance: NA; v_gene: TRBV29-1; len: 18
CDR3aa: ASSPPGGQGSQPQH; abundance: NA; v_gene: TRBV7-2; len: 14
CDR3aa: ASSQVTGVGPNEKLF; abundance: NA; v_gene: TRBV4-1; len: 15
CDR3aa: ASSTPRGGRGYT; abundance: few; v_gene: TRBV9; len: 12
CDR3aa: ASSHAGLPTDTQY; abundance: few; v_gene: TRBV9; len: 13
CDR3aa: ASSPPGQGTGANVLT; abundance: NA; v_gene: TRBV28; len: 15
CDR3aa: ASSRGQGSNTEAF; abundance: NA; v_gene: TRBV11-3; len: 13
CDR3aa: ATGTTADTQY; abundance: few; v_gene: TRBV10-3; len: 10
CDR3aa: ASSPLGRGDTEAF; abundance: once; v_gene: TRBV28; len: 13
CDR3aa: ASSNSGYNEQF; abundance: NA; v_gene: TRBV19; len: 11
CDR3aa: ASSFDLDTQY; abundance: NA; v_gene: TRBV11-2; len: 10
CDR3aa: ASSYSRAGWYEQY; abundance: NA; v_gene: TRBV6-5; len: 13
CDR3aa: ASNPTGEGGYT; abundance: NA; v_gene: TRBV6-4; len: 11
CDR3aa: ASSRWADVSNQPQH; abundance: NA; v_gene: TRBV7-2; len: 14
CDR3aa: ASSPNQGLSNEKLF; abundance: NA; v_gene: TRBV18; len: 14
CDR3aa: SVGTGGDTQY; abundance: NA; v_gene: TRBV29-1; len: 10
CDR3aa: ASSPLTVPGELF; abundance: NA; v_gene: TRBV18; len: 12
CDR3aa: ASSLQGEWVYEQY; abundance: NA; v_gene: TRBV19; len: 13
CDR3aa: ASSSRQEGETQY; abundance: NA; v_gene: TRBV5-4; len: 12
CDR3aa: SVEENRGPDTQY; abundance: NA; v_gene: TRBV29-1; len: 12
CDR3aa: ASSLSYISGQF; abundance: NA; v_gene: TRBV5-1; len: 11
CDR3aa: ASEGSSRGYEQY; abundance: NA; v_gene: TRBV28; len: 12